Each of the 16 T cell receptor beta chains below was sequenced from the same sample in a study of PD-L1 blockade in urothelial cancer. Sequenced by immunoSEQ multiplex PCR; TCRdb stores in-frame clones only, minus some. The table records roughly 45,000 clones, roughly nine tenths of them present only once. The specimen comprised PBMCs, sampled around atezolizumab (anti-PD-L1) treatment. These receptors originate from a man between 60 and 75 years old with urothelial cancer.

The rearrangement joins TRBV5-1 to TRBJ2-1; D is perhaps TRBD1 (6 bases). This CDR3 contains 13 residues. Trimming removed 2 bases at V and 5 bases at J, with 8 bases between. Germline V gene data show CDR1 as SGHRS and CDR2 as YFSETQ. The CDR3 loop reads CASSFGDNNEQFF. DNA of the CDR3: TGCGCCAGCAGCTTCGGGGACAACAATGAGCAGTTCTTC.

The genes are TRBV12-5 and TRBJ2-2, with D possibly being TRBD1 (6 bases). Germline V lookup: CDR1 LGHNT, CDR2 FRNRAP. This CDR3 has 16 amino acids. The germline V and J ends were trimmed by 4 bases and 4 bases, with 16 bases remaining between them. CDR3 in DNA: TGTGCTAGTGGTTCCAGACAGGCTGGGGGCACCGGGGAGCTGTTTTTT. The encoded protein is CASGSRQAGGTGELFF.

The chain uses TRBV27 and TRBJ1-4; D gene ambiguous. Trimming shortened V by 2 bases and J by 7 bases, and 11 bases separated the two germline ends. There are 14 residues in the CDR3. Germline loops: CDR1 MNHEY, CDR2 SMNVEV (reference sequence). The CDR3 DNA follows: TGTGCCAGCAGTTTAAGAGGGAACAGTGAAAAACTGTTTTTT. This translates into CASSLRGNSEKLFF.

This chain connects TRBV7-9 to TRBJ1-2; D not certain. CDR1 is SEHNR, CDR2 FQNEAQ, per germline (reference sequence). Trimming pared 1 base from V and 8 bases from J, leaving 8 bases between. The CDR3 sequence is 12 residues long. This chain's CDR3 is CASSLERSGYTF. DNA for the CDR3: TGTGCCAGCAGCTTAGAACGGAGCGGCTACACCTTC.

This clone appeared once. V usage is TRBV7-2 and J usage is TRBJ2-7; 14 bases line up with TRBD2. The ends lost 4 bases at V and 5 bases at J; junction bases unmatched: 10. This CDR3 region has 17 residues. Germline V lookup: CDR1 SGHTA, CDR2 FQGNSA. CDR3 region: CASSSRGLAGVRNEQYF. As DNA, the CDR3 is TGTGCCAGCAGCTCCAGGGGACTAGCGGGGGTGAGGAACGAGCAGTACTTC.

The chain joins TRBV7-8 to TRBJ1-4, with 7 bases aligning to TRBD1. Germline V gene lookup returns CDR1 SGHVS and CDR2 FQNEAQ. After removal of 2 bases from V and 1 base from J, the junction contained 13 bases not matched to a gene. The CDR3 has 19 residues. This CDR3 is CASSLRTRGSLVTNEKLFF. The CDR3 DNA is TGTGCCAGCAGCTTACGGACCAGGGGGTCGCTGGTAACTAATGAAAAACTGTTTTTT. Variable domain in full (rest from reference TRBV7-8 and TRBJ1-4): GAGVSQSPRYKVAKRGQDVALRCDPISGHVSLFWYQQALGQGPEFLTYFQNEAQLDKSGLPSDRFFAERPEGSVSTLKIQRTQQEDSAVYLCASSLRTRGSLVTNEKLFFGSGTQLSVL.

The chain is built from TRBV28 and TRBJ1-3, with TRBD1 matching 9 bases. Germline CDR1 MDHEN, CDR2 SYDVKM. This CDR3 comprises 16 residues. V trimming: 4 bases; J trimming: 2 bases; junction bases outside the gene matches: 6. CDR3 protein: CASSSSGTGTGNTIYF. The DNA for the CDR3 is TGTGCCAGCAGTTCCTCCGGGACAGGGACTGGAAACACCATATATTTT.

This clone was found once. V gene TRBV7-3 combines with J gene TRBJ2-2; TRBD2 aligns across 9 bases. CDR1 SGHTA and CDR2 FQGTGA come from the germline V gene. The CDR3 has 15 residues. The V and J ends lost 4 bases and 1 base, in that order; junction bases with no gene match: 1. Written as DNA, the CDR3 is TGTGCCAGCAGCTCTAGCGGGATGAACACCGGGGAGCTGTTTTTT. Its protein product is CASSSSGMNTGELFF.

The rearrangement links TRBV18 to TRBJ1-1; 8 positions agree with TRBD1. Germline values: CDR1 KGHSH, CDR2 LQKENI. There are 15 residues in the CDR3. V lost 3 bases, J lost 5 bases, and 8 bases stayed unmatched. This CDR3 reads CASSPATGGNTEAFF. The CDR3 region has the DNA TGTGCCAGCTCACCTGCTACAGGGGGGAATACTGAAGCTTTCTTT.

This clone was recorded once. This chain uses TRBV5-1 with TRBJ1-2, with TRBD1 as a possible D gene (6 bases). CDR1 SGHRS and CDR2 YFSETQ come from the germline V gene. CDR3 length: 14 amino acids. Trimming cost V 4 bases and J 3 bases, with 13 bases left between them. This CDR3 is CASSQGTDDYGYTF. The CDR3 coding sequence is TGCGCCAGCAGCCAGGGGACGGACGACTATGGCTACACCTTC.

The chain joins TRBV5-1 to TRBJ2-5, with TRBD1 identical over 9 bases. V was pared by 5 bases and J by 4 bases, with 6 bases of the junction left unmatched. CDR1 SGHRS and CDR2 YFSETQ come from the germline V gene. The CDR3 has 14 residues. The CDR3, as DNA: TGCGCCAGCAGACCTGGACAGGGGCGAGAGACCCAGTACTTC. It is translated as CASRPGQGRETQYF.

V usage is TRBV5-1 and J usage is TRBJ1-6, with 8 bases matching TRBD1. V shed 3 bases, J shed 6 bases, and the junction held 5 bases outside the gene matches. The germline CDR1 and CDR2 sequences are SGHRS and YFSETQ. The CDR3 loop spans 15 amino acids. In DNA, the CDR3 is TGCGCCAGCAGCTCCCGGACAGGGAGTAATTCACCCCTCCACTTT. Its protein product is CASSSRTGSNSPLHF.

This rearrangement joins TRBV5-1 to TRBJ2-1; 12 bases agree with TRBD2. CDR1 is SGHRS, CDR2 YFSETQ, per germline. CDR3 length: 16 residues. V was pared by 1 base and J by 7 bases, with 6 bases of the junction left unmatched. The CDR3, as DNA: TGCGCCAGCAGCTTGAGCACTAGCGGGGGGTCAAATGAGCAGTTCTTC. Translating gives CASSLSTSGGSNEQFF.

This clone appeared a few times. The J gene is TRBJ2-5, the V gene TRBV15; a possible D gene is TRBD2 (6 bases). Trimming took 5 bases from V and 5 from J, leaving 18 bases between them. The CDR3 spans 15 residues. Germline V gives CDR1 LNHNV, CDR2 YYDKDF (reference sequence). The CDR3 DNA is TGTGCCACCAGCTCGAAGACTAGTATGGGGGAGACCCAGTACTTC. This translates into CATSSKTSMGETQYF.

The J gene is TRBJ1-3, the V gene TRBV7-9; 7 bases agree with TRBD1. This CDR3 has 16 residues. V lost 2 bases to trimming and J lost 4 bases; unmatched junction nucleotides: 8. CDR1 SEHNR and CDR2 FQNEAQ come from the germline V gene (reference sequence). The CDR3 reads CASSLLETGSGNTIYF. The DNA for the CDR3 is TGTGCCAGCAGCTTACTCGAGACAGGGTCGGGAAACACCATATATTTT.

This clone was seen a single time. This sequence joins TRBV11-2 and TRBJ2-1, with 7 bases matching TRBD2. CDR1 is SGHAT, CDR2 FQNNGV, per germline. V trimming: 0 bases; J trimming: 7 bases; junction bases outside the gene matches: 6. The CDR3 is 15 residues long. The CDR3 bases are TGTGCCAGCAGCTTAGATCGCGGGACTAAGAATGAGCAGTTCTTC. It encodes CASSLDRGTKNEQFF.